This T cell receptor beta chain was captured in a study of tumor-infiltrating lymphocytes in primary liver carcinoma (dated by TCRdb to about 2017). A note on the overall study: Of the five patients (three men and two women, aged 30 to 69 years), four had hepatocellular carcinoma and one had combined HCC and intrahepatic cholangiocarcinoma. Samples yielded roughly 3.65 to 7.13 million productive TCRbeta reads; read depth did not differ significantly between tissue types. The study combined TCRbeta repertoire sequencing, expression microarrays and whole-exome sequencing across five regions of each liver tumor, with adjacent normal tissue and blood. Reproducibility between technical replicate repertoires was high, with correlation coefficients above 0.95 and mean shared-clone rates roughly 0.87. TCRbeta repertoire sequencing covered 35 or so specimens from 5 patients: about 25 tumor regions, 5 adjacent noncancerous liver tissues and 5 peripheral blood samples. The five patients had tumors staged T1-T3 N0M0, with maximum diameters ranging from roughly 4.2 to 10 cm.

The germline V gene sets CDR1 to LGHNA and CDR2 to YNFKEQ. Including the terminal cysteine and phenylalanine, the CDR3 comprises 14 residues. Only the CDR3 region is kept as DNA, spanning 42 bases read in frame from base 1. Using a constant-region primer and ProtoScript II reverse transcriptase, TCRbeta-specific cDNA was reverse-transcribed from 500 ng total RNA. TCRbeta libraries were built with three nested multiplex PCR rounds, a slightly modified ARM-PCR procedure. The first two PCR rounds used multiplex TRBV1-TRBV30 forward primers with a Cbeta reverse primer, each for around 10 cycles. Sample barcodes and Illumina adapters were added in a final 25-cycle PCR with Deep VentR polymerase. Before sequencing, amplicons between 200 and 500 bp were purified from gel using a QIAquick gel extraction kit. An Illumina HiSeq 2500 was used to sequence the TCRbeta amplicons with 250-bp paired-end reads. The published analysis was carried out like this. Trimmomatic v0.33 was used to quality-trim the reads, and FLASH v1.2.11 was used to merge paired reads so that full CDR3 sequences could be recovered. MiGEC v1.2.1b assigned V, D and J germline segments to the rearranged TCRbeta sequences. VDJtools v1.0.0 computed clonotype statistics and Shannon-Wiener diversity indices. To cut down on sampling bias, every analysis after diversity analysis relied on just the 250 most abundant clonotypes from each sample. TCRdb redid the processing of the public reads, applying fastp at Q25 and MiXCR, and retained in-frame beta chains. Identical CDR3 protein sequences are pooled into one entry, listed with their most common genes and DNA. TCRdb, not the original authors, processed these V and J calls. The table for this sample lists just under 95,000 distinct CDR3 sequences; just under 70% of them were counted only once. Around 25% of the sample rests with the top ten.

Total RNA and DNA were co-extracted from roughly 20-30 mg of bulk tissue with the AllPrep DNA/RNA mini kit, without cell sorting. Four or five patients with histopathologically diagnosed primary liver carcinoma underwent surgical resection in China between 2015 and March 2016. Patients had chronic HBV infection and were treatment-naive at sampling. Fresh tumor and adjacent tissue pieces were bisected, with one half stored in RNAlater at -80 degrees C and the other half sent for histology. Remarks on this clonotype: This receptor's antigen is unknown. The junction departs from the called germline gene at one end, perhaps through a read error.

The research as a whole found: Compared with blood, tumors had a significantly larger share of the repertoire taken up by the top 250 clones (p = 0.039). Bulk unsorted samples precluded comparing CD4+ and CD8+ T cell repertoires. Because sequencing covered only the TCR beta chain and unpaired alpha chains were not captured, true repertoire diversity is likely underestimated. With just a few patients in the study, the authors point out that the findings should be validated in a larger study. Consistent with antigen-driven expansion, pairs of tumor regions showed higher repertoire overlap (mean around 36%) than either tumor-adjacent pairs (around 17%) or tumor-blood pairs (about 14%).

The specimen sequenced was tumor-adjacent normal liver tissue. This receptor chain uses TRBV4-2 and TRBJ2-7, with a weak D call of TRBD2 (5 bases match). The TCR was taken from a man aged 35-49 years with primary liver carcinoma and hepatitis B virus infection. The CDR3 sequence is CASSERETHYEQYF. The base sequence is TGTGCCAGCAGCGAGAGGGAGACCCACTACGAGCAATACTTC.